This T cell receptor (beta chain) was documented in a study of blood T cell repertoires in COVID-19. Study information: The study drew acute and convalescent COVID-19 samples from the United States, Italy and Spain. Sample material is recorded as cDNA or gDNA derived from T cells, B-cell-depleted T cells, or PBMCs.

The CDR3 runs 17 residues. Original processing methods: Amplification with reference gene primers provided the estimates of nucleated cell counts. Measured with immunoSEQ multiplex PCR; TCRdb has only the in-frame clones, and not every one. V and J calls and clone size come straight from that table; D and trimming were deduced from the DNA. The table records 130,000 to 150,000 clones, approximately 89% of them present only once. The rearrangement links TRBV21-1 to TRBJ1-1; the table's TRBD1 call for D was not verified on the DNA. TRBV21-1 is tagged as a pseudogene. The sequencing input was peripheral blood. This clonotype originated in a human donor in a cohort sampled during active COVID-19. CDR3 loop: CASSKGSRESSRTEAFF. CDR3 DNA: TGTGCCAGCAGCAAAGGGTCCAGGGAATCAAGTCGGACTGAAGCTTTCTTT.